These 13 T cell receptor beta chains came from one sample sequenced in a study of prognosis after radiotherapy for stage I lung cancer (dated by TCRdb to about 2021). Sequencing took place on an Illumina HiSeq 3000. Two rounds of multiplex PCR were performed to amplify the TCR beta CDR3 region from genomic DNA. The first PCR round used primers specific to each TRBV and TRBJ gene, with sequences filed in Chinese patent CN105087789A. Clones were called with MiXCR by TCRdb after fastp trimmed the public reads at Q25, and only in-frame beta chains were retained. Each CDR3 protein gets just one entry, which takes the most common genes and DNA from the rows behind it. Within this sample are roughly 30,000 distinct CDR3 sequences, with about 39% of them counted one time only. The ten largest clonotypes hold 15% of the sample. This specimen consisted of PBMCs, obtained before or after stereotactic body radiation therapy (not recorded which). Source of these receptors: a donor at least 50 years old with non-small cell lung cancer.

CDR3 protein: CATSAQGKAFF. CDR3 nucleotide sequence: TGTGCCACCAGTGCACAGGGTAAAGCTTTCTTT. The chain recombines TRBV24-1 with TRBJ1-1; maybe TRBD1 (6 bases). The V gene lost 5 bases and the J gene lost 9 bases, with 9 bases spanning the gap. This CDR3 contains 11 residues. Looked up from germline, CDR1 is KGHDR and CDR2 is SFDVKD.

Ten or more counts support this clonotype. The chain uses TRBV30 and TRBJ1-6; D not certain. Per the germline V gene, CDR1 is GTSNPN and CDR2 is SVGIG (reference sequence). Trimming removed 4 bases from V and 0 bases from J, with 10 bases in between. The CDR3 spans 15 residues. The chain's CDR3 is CAWTTRSSYNSPLHF. The CDR3 DNA sequence: TGTGCCTGGACCACGCGGAGCTCCTATAATTCACCCCTCCACTTT.

This clonotype was counted only a few times. The gene calls are TRBV20-1 and TRBJ1-2, with a weak D call TRBD1 (5 bases). With 3 bases removed from V and 6 bases from J, the gap between germline ends came to 17 bases. The germline V gene encodes CDR1 DFQATT and CDR2 SNEGSKA (reference sequence). This CDR3 is 14 amino acids long. The CDR3 bases are TGCAGTGCTAGTGGGGCGAACGGGGAAGATGGCTACACCTTC. This codes for CSASGANGEDGYTF.

The chain employs TRBV27 and TRBJ2-7; TRBD2 agrees at 10 bases. V was pared by 2 bases and J by 3 bases, with 4 bases of the junction left unmatched. CDR1 MNHEY and CDR2 SMNVEV come from the germline V gene (reference sequence). The CDR3 totals 15 residues. The CDR3 is CASSLLLAGVYEQYF. In DNA form, the CDR3 reads TGTGCCAGCAGTTTACTGCTAGCGGGGGTCTACGAGCAGTACTTC.

This clonotype was seen many times. The V call is TRBV2, the J call TRBJ1-5; D not resolved. This CDR3 is 14 amino acids long. Trimming cost V 6 bases and J 3 bases, with 12 bases left between them. Germline V gene lookup returns CDR1 SNHLY and CDR2 FYNNEI. The CDR3 sequence is CASRGISINQPQHF. The CDR3 DNA follows: TGTGCCAGCAGGGGCATCTCAATCAATCAGCCCCAGCATTTT.

The chain has TRBV9 and TRBJ2-7; D ambiguous. CDR1 is SGDLS and CDR2 is YYNGEE in the germline V gene. V was trimmed by 0 bases and J by 0 bases, leaving 10 bases between them. The CDR3 is 15 amino acids. CDR3 amino acids: CASSVAQASSYEQYF. The CDR3 nucleotides are TGTGCCAGCAGCGTAGCCCAAGCTAGCTCCTACGAGCAGTACTTC.

This chain joins TRBV25-1 and TRBJ1-6; perhaps TRBD1 as D (5 bases). There are 14 residues in the CDR3. The ends were cut back, 2 bases at V and 5 bases at J, with 7 bases in the middle. In germline, CDR1 is MGHDK, CDR2 SYGVNS. The CDR3 DNA follows: TGTGCCAGCAGTGAAAGAGGGGATAATTCACCCCTCCACTTT. Its translation is CASSERGDNSPLHF.

This clonotype occurred once. One base away lies a much larger clone, so this may be a sequencing read error. The rearrangement joins TRBV5-6 to TRBJ2-7, with 10 bases that match TRBD2. The V gene's germline CDR1 is SGHDT and CDR2 YYEEEE. The V gene end was trimmed by 2 bases and the J gene end by 5 bases; junction bases not matched to a gene: 7. The CDR3 covers 15 residues. CDR3 bases: TGTGCCAGCAGCTTTGCACCTAGCGGGGGCAACGAGCAGTACTTC. Its protein is CASSFAPSGGNEQYF.

The genes are TRBV6-1 and TRBJ2-7; D remains ambiguous. The CDR3 is 13 residues long. The V and J ends lost 7 bases and 2 bases respectively, with 12 bases between them. The germline gives CDR1 MNHNS, CDR2 SASEGT. CDR3 bases: TGTGCCAGCACCCTGGGTATTCCCTACGAGCAGTACTTC. As protein: CASTLGIPYEQYF.

The sample holds a few counts of this clonotype. A read error likely explains this, since a far larger clone differs by one base. The V gene is TRBV6-4, the J gene TRBJ2-6; D is uncertain. Between the trimmed V and J ends, which lost 4 bases and 3 bases, there was a span of 16 bases. The germline V gene encodes CDR1 MRHNA and CDR2 SNTAGT. CDR3 length: 17 amino acids. CDR3 in amino acids: CASSVQKAQSGANVLTF. CDR3 nucleotides: TGTGCCAGCAGTGTTCAGAAGGCCCAGAGTGGGGCCAACGTCCTGACTTTC.

This clonotype was counted at least ten times. This chain joins TRBV18 and TRBJ2-3, with D tentatively TRBD1 (6 bases). Germline assignment: CDR1 KGHSH and CDR2 LQKENI. The CDR3 contains 20 residues. V was clipped by 6 bases and J by 3 bases, with 31 bases between them. CDR3 in amino acids: CASSLAILQGIEGRTDTQYF. The CDR3, as DNA: TGTGCCAGCTCGCTCGCTATATTACAGGGAATTGAAGGACGGACAGATACGCAGTATTTT. Full variable domain (remainder filled in from reference TRBV18 and TRBJ2-3): NAGVMQNPRHLVRRRGQEARLRCSPMKGHSHVYWYRQLPEEGLKFMVYLQKENIIDESGMPKERFSAEFPKEGPSILRIQQVVRGDSAAYFCASSLAILQGIEGRTDTQYFGPGTRLTVL.

This clonotype was seen ten or more times. The genes are TRBV5-1 and TRBJ2-5, with D possibly matching TRBD1 (6 bases). The V end lost 4 bases, the J end lost 1 base, and 8 bases lay between the germline ends. The germline gives CDR1 SGHRS, CDR2 YFSETQ. The CDR3 loop spans 13 amino acids. CDR3 sequence (DNA): TGCGCCAGCAGCGGGGACACCCAAGAGACCCAGTACTTC. Protein product: CASSGDTQETQYF.

This clonotype was picked up many times. The chain carries TRBV30 and TRBJ2-1; 9 positions agree with TRBD2. Germline V gene data show CDR1 as GTSNPN and CDR2 as SVGIG (reference sequence). Losses at the gene ends were 4 bases for V and 2 bases for J; bases not matched to a gene: 3. The CDR3 covers 14 residues. CDR3 nucleotide sequence: TGTGCCTGGACCAGACTAGCGGCCTACAATGAGCAGTTCTTC. This gives the protein CAWTRLAAYNEQFF. The full variable domain, completed using reference TRBV30 and TRBJ2-1, is SQTIHQWPATLVQPVGSPLSLECTVEGTSNPNLYWYRQAAGRGLQLLFYSVGIGQISSEVPQNLSASRPQDRQFILSSKKLLLSDSGFYLCAWTRLAAYNEQFFGPGTRLTVL.